These 20 T cell receptor beta chains came from one sample sequenced in a study of CXCR3-negative and CXCR3-positive naive CD8 T cells. TRB cDNA libraries were made by UMI-labeled 5' RACE. Each CDR3 protein gets one entry in TCRdb, which reprocessed the 5' RACE reads and gives no DNA. The record lists tens of thousands of distinct CDR3 sequences, of which the ten most abundant hold roughly 1.6%. Material for sequencing was naive CXCR3- CD8+ T cells from blood. The subset denotes: CD45RO-CCR7+CD27+CD95- naive CD8+ T cells lacking CXCR3 (TNR3-). These receptors came from a human donor in good health. Some clones in this sample may be carry-over from other donors' samples.

This chain uses TRBV29-1 with TRBJ2-5. Germline V gives CDR1 SQVTM, CDR2 ANQGSEA. The CDR3 runs to 13 residues. The CDR3 loop is CSVYWYGVETQYF.

This chain connects TRBV29-1 to TRBJ2-1; the D call of TRBD2 rests on TCRdb alone, since no DNA is present to check it. From germline, CDR1 is SQVTM and CDR2 ANQGSEA. The CDR3 is 14 residues long. CDR3 loop: CSVVSVALSNEQFF.

This chain joins TRBV25-1 and TRBJ1-1. Germline-derived CDR1 and CDR2 are MGHDK and SYGVNS. The CDR3 has 12 amino acids. CDR3 in amino acids: CASGVGNTEAFF.

The chain joins TRBV4-1 to TRBJ2-1. Germline V gene data show CDR1 as MGHRA and CDR2 as YSYEKL. CDR3 length: 15 amino acids. This chain's CDR3 is CASSQDPITYNEQFF.

V and J are TRBV5-1 and TRBJ1-2; TCRdb designates TRBD1, a call that cannot be tested without DNA. The V gene's germline CDR1 is SGHRS and CDR2 YFSETQ. The CDR3 is 15 residues long. The chain's CDR3 is CASSLAQGESYGYTF.

The J gene is TRBJ2-4, the V gene TRBV4-1; without DNA, the TCRdb call of TRBD2 cannot be checked. The germline V gene encodes CDR1 MGHRA and CDR2 YSYEKL. This CDR3 has 16 amino acids. The CDR3 loop reads CASSQLTSGAKNIQYF.

This sequence joins TRBV27 and TRBJ2-3; TCRdb outputs TRBD2, but without DNA this stays unchecked. Germline V gene data show CDR1 as MNHEY and CDR2 as SMNVEV (reference sequence). The CDR3 length is 15 residues. The CDR3 sequence is CASSPSSTSTDTQYF.

The J gene is TRBJ1-1, the V gene TRBV18; TCRdb lists TRBD1, though no DNA is available to test this call. The CDR3 sequence is 16 residues long. Germline V lookup: CDR1 KGHSH, CDR2 LQKENI. This chain's CDR3 is CATEPGQTTWNTEAFF. Full variable domain (rest looked up from reference TRBV18 and TRBJ1-1): NAGVMQNPRHLVRRRGQEARLRCSPMKGHSHVYWYRQLPEEGLKFMVYLQKENIIDESGMPKERFSAEFPKEGPSILRIQQVVRGDSAAYFCATEPGQTTWNTEAFFGQGTRLTVV.

The rearrangement uses TRBV9 and TRBJ2-1; absent DNA, TCRdb's TRBD1 call cannot be checked. This CDR3 contains 14 residues. Germline assignment: CDR1 SGDLS and CDR2 YYNGEE. The CDR3 spells CASSSHSGADEQFF.

The gene calls are TRBV19 and TRBJ2-7; the TRBD1 assignment by TCRdb is unverifiable without DNA. Germline values: CDR1 LNHDA, CDR2 SQIVND (reference sequence). The CDR3 length is 11 residues. The CDR3 region is CASTEGVEQYF.

The chain has TRBV28 and TRBJ2-7. This CDR3 spans 13 amino acids. The V gene's germline CDR1 is MDHEN and CDR2 SYDVKM. The CDR3 loop is CASSLPWSSEQYF.

The chain recombines TRBV28 with TRBJ2-7; TCRdb proposes TRBD1, but this gene call is untestable without DNA. Germline V CDR1 and CDR2: MDHEN, SYDVKM. The CDR3 is 14 residues long. The CDR3 loop is CASSGGRGDYEQYF.

The chain links TRBV20-1 to TRBJ2-7; no DNA is available, so the TRBD2 call from TCRdb remains unchecked. The CDR3 has 16 residues. Germline V gene lookup returns CDR1 DFQATT and CDR2 SNEGSKA (reference sequence). The CDR3 loop reads CSARGYGTSGTYEQYF.

The chain combines TRBV6-2 or TRBV6-3 with TRBJ2-1. Germline V gives CDR1 MNHEY, CDR2 SVGEGT. The CDR3 covers 14 residues. The CDR3 region is CASSFGHSYNEQFF.

CDR3 sequence reads: CASSEGQGTTDTQYF. The rearrangement uses TRBV6-1 and TRBJ2-3; TCRdb designates TRBD1, a call that cannot be tested without DNA. Germline V gene sequence: CDR1 MNHNS, CDR2 SASEGT. CDR3 length: 15 residues.

The V call is TRBV28, the J call TRBJ2-7; TCRdb gives TRBD2 as the D gene, but with no DNA this cannot be confirmed. This CDR3 is built from 15 residues. From germline, CDR1 is MDHEN and CDR2 SYDVKM. CDR3 amino acids: CASSFRRSPTYEQYF. Supplemented by reference TRBV28 and TRBJ2-7, the full variable domain reads DVKVTQSSRYLVKRTGEKVFLECVQDMDHENMFWYRQDPGLGLRLIYFSYDVKMKEKGDIPEGYSVSREKKERFSLILESASTNQTSMYLCASSFRRSPTYEQYFGPGTRLTVT.

This rearrangement joins TRBV6-2 or TRBV6-3 to TRBJ1-5. Germline V gene sequence: CDR1 MNHEY, CDR2 SVGEGT. CDR3 length equals 17 residues. The CDR3 is CASSSSAEAYSNQPQHF.

J is TRBJ1-4 and V is TRBV28. The germline V gene has CDR1 MDHEN and CDR2 SYDVKM. CDR3 size: 12 residues. CDR3 region: CASSLAGEKLFF.

The V call is TRBV30, the J call TRBJ2-3. This CDR3 comprises 13 residues. CDR1 is GTSNPN and CDR2 is SVGIG in the germline V gene (reference sequence). The CDR3 sequence: CAWSGVSSDTQYF. The complete variable domain, with remaining parts taken from reference TRBV30 and TRBJ2-3, reads SQTIHQWPATLVQPVGSPLSLECTVEGTSNPNLYWYRQAAGRGLQLLFYSVGIGQISSEVPQNLSASRPQDRQFILSSKKLLLSDSGFYLCAWSGVSSDTQYFGPGTRLTVL.

This chain links TRBV5-1 with TRBJ2-1. This CDR3 is built from 15 residues. Germline V gene data show CDR1 as SGHRS and CDR2 as YFSETQ. The chain's CDR3 is CASSLGAGFYNEQFF.